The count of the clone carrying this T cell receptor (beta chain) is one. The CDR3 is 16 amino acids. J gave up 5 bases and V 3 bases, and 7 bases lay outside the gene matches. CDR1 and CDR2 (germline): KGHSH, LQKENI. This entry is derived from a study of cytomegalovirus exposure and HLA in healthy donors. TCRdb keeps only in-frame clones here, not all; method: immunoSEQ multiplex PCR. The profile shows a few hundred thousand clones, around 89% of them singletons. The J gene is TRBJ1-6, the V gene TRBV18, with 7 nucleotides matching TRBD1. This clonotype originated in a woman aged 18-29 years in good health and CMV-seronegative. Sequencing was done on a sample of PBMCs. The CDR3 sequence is CASSPRTGLNNSPLHF. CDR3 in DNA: TGTGCCAGCTCACCGCGGACAGGTTTGAATAATTCACCCCTCCACTTT.